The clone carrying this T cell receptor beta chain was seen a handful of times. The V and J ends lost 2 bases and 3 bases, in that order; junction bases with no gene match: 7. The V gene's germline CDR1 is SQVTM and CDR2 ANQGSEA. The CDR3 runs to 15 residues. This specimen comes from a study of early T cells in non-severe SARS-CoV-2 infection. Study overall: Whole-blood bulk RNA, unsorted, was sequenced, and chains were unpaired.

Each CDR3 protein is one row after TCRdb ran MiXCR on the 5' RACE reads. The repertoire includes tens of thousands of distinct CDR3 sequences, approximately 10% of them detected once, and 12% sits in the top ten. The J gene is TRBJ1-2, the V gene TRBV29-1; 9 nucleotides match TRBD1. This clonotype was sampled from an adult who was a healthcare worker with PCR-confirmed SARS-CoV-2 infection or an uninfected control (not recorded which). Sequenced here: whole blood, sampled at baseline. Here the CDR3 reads CSVESRDREYYGYTF. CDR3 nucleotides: TGCAGCGTTGAATCCCGGGACAGGGAATACTATGGCTACACCTTC.